This T cell receptor (beta chain) was identified in a study of cytomegalovirus exposure and HLA in healthy donors. The study's findings and limits: Some V segments could not be told apart, so they were left out, TRBV6-2 and TRBV6-3 among them. In a later analysis, a missense DCLRE1C variant was linked to TCR beta V- and J-gene trimming.

Primers: 60 Vbeta forward and 13 Jbeta reverse. Profiled with immunoSEQ multiplex PCR; TCRdb holds only in-frame clones, not every one. The table records roughly 110,000 clones, 70% to 80% of them present only once. As regards this clone: Its antigen is still unknown.

CDR1 ENHRY and CDR2 SYGVKD come from the germline V gene. The V and J ends lost 2 bases and 0 bases, in that order; junction bases with no gene match: 12. The CDR3 has 19 residues. Healthy bone marrow donors made up the donor group. Unrecorded immune exposure was likely among donors, who were nominally healthy when sampled. The sample comprised PBMCs. This chain joins TRBV10-3 and TRBJ2-4; 8 bases are a match to TRBD1. The clonotype was recovered from a female donor in good health and CMV-seronegative. The CDR3 region is CAISEGQGRGSVAKNIQYF. CDR3 DNA: TGTGCCATCAGTGAGGGACAGGGTCGGGGGAGCGTAGCCAAAAACATTCAGTACTTC.